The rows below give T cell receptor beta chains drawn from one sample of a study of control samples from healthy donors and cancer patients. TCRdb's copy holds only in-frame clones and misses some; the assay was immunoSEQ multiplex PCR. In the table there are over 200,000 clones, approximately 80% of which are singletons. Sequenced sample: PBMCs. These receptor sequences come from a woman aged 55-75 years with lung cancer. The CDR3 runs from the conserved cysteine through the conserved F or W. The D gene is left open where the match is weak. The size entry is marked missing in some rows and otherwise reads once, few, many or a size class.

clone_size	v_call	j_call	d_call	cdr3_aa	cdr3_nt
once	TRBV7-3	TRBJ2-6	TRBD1	CASSLDRDGANVLTF	TGTGCCAGCAGCTTGGACAGGGATGGGGCCAACGTCCTGACTTTC
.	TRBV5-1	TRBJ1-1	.	CASSPRGEHTEAFF	TGCGCCAGCAGCCCCCGCGGAGAGCACACTGAAGCTTTCTTT
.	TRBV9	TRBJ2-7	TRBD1	CASSVGTVHEQYF	TGTGCCAGCAGCGTGGGGACAGTCCACGAGCAGTACTTC
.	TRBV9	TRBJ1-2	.	CASSVRSRGDGYTF	TGTGCCAGCAGCGTAAGATCAAGGGGGGATGGCTACACCTTC
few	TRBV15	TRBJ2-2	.	CATSNEHDTGELFF	TGTGCCACCAGCAACGAACATGACACCGGGGAGCTGTTTTTT
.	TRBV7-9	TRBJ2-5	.	CASSSREETQYF	TGTGCCAGCAGCAGCAGGGAAGAGACCCAGTACTTC
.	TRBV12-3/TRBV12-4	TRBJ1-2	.	CASSPGRAAGYTF	TGTGCCAGCAGTCCAGGGCGGGCGGCTGGCTACACCTTC
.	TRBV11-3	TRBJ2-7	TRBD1	CASSRGQGYHEQYF	TGTGCCAGCAGCCGGGGACAGGGGTACCACGAGCAGTACTTC
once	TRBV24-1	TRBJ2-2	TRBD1	CATSGGGSGELFF	TGTGCCACCAGTGGAGGGGGCAGCGGGGAGCTGTTTTTT
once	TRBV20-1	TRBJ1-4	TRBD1	CSASELQGEKLFF	TGCAGTGCTAGTGAACTACAGGGGGAAAAACTGTTTTTT
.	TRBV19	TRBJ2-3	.	CASSIVSGTQYF	TGTGCCAGTAGTATAGTTTCGGGGACGCAGTATTTT
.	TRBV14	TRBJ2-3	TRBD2	CASTRDSGSDTQYF	TGTGCCAGCACCCGGGATAGCGGGAGTGATACGCAGTATTTT
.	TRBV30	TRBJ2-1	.	CAWSLAQDGAEQFF	TGTGCCTGGAGCCTGGCCCAAGACGGCGCTGAGCAGTTCTTC
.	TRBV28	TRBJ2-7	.	CASSLSRAPPYEQYF	TGTGCCAGCAGTTTAAGCAGGGCTCCACCCTACGAGCAGTACTTC
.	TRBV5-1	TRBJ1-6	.	CASSLGQNNSPLHF	TGCGCCAGCAGCTTGGGACAGAATAATTCACCCCTCCACTTT
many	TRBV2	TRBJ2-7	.	CASVVDSVSTKQYF	TGTGCCAGCGTTGTAGATAGCGTATCCACGAAGCAGTACTTC
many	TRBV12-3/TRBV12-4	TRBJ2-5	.	CASSLRGQETQYF	TGTGCCAGCAGTTTACGGGGGCAAGAGACCCAGTACTTC
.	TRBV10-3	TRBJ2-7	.	CAISEIVGAGREQYF	TGTGCCATCAGTGAGATAGTAGGGGCCGGCCGGGAGCAGTACTTC
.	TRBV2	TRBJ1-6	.	CASSSLDRSNSPLHF	TGTGCCAGCAGTTCACTAGACAGGTCTAATTCACCCCTCCACTTT
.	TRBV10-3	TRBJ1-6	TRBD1	CATIDPGQGFSPLHF	TGTGCCACGATTGATCCGGGACAGGGGTTTTCACCCCTCCACTTT
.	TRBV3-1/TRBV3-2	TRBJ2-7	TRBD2	CASSPRLAVAEQYF	TGTGCCAGCAGCCCTCGACTAGCGGTGGCCGAGCAGTACTTC
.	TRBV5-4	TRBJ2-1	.	CASSLTARDGKQFF	TGTGCCAGCAGCTTGACGGCCAGGGACGGGAAGCAGTTCTTC
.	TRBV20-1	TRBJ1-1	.	CSARFYTEAFF	TGCAGTGCTAGATTCTACACTGAAGCTTTCTTT
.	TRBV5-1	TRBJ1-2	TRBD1	CASSLGTGDGYTF	TGCGCCAGCAGCTTGGGGACAGGGGACGGCTACACCTTC
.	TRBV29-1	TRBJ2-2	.	CSVESTENTGELFF	TGCAGCGTTGAATCGACGGAGAACACCGGGGAGCTGTTTTTT
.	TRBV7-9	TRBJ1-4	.	CASLAGTSSGEKLFF	TGTGCCAGCCTGGCGGGCACTTCGTCGGGAGAAAAACTGTTTTTT
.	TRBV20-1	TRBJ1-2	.	CSASFSEFGYGYTF	TGCAGTGCTAGTTTCTCCGAATTCGGCTATGGCTACACCTTC
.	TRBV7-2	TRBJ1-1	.	CASSSPGRNEAFF	TGTGCCAGCAGCTCCCCGGGACGAAATGAAGCTTTCTTT
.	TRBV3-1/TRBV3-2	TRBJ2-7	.	CASSQRVALASYEQYF	TGTGCCAGCAGCCAGAGGGTGGCACTAGCTAGTTACGAGCAGTACTTC
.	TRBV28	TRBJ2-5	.	CASSKTGFQETQYF	TGTGCCAGCAGTAAAACAGGGTTCCAAGAGACCCAGTACTTC
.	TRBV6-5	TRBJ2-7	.	CASRGAGSHEQYF	TGTGCCAGCAGAGGAGCGGGTAGCCACGAGCAGTACTTC
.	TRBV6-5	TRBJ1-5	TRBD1	CASSSTGTGTVAQHF	TGTGCCAGCAGTTCCACCGGGACAGGGACCGTCGCCCAGCATTTT
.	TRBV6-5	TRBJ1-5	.	CASSPRGVSNQPQHF	TGTGCCAGCAGTCCCCGGGGGGTTAGCAATCAGCCCCAGCATTTT
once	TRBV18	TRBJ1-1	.	CASSPVNRGGDTEAFF	TGTGCCAGCTCACCAGTTAATCGGGGCGGAGACACTGAAGCTTTCTTT
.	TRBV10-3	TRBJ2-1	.	CATAGPQRSYNEQFF	TGTGCCACCGCCGGGCCACAGCGTTCCTACAATGAGCAGTTCTTC
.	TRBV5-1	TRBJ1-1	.	CASSLVQGDTEAFF	TGCGCCAGCAGCTTGGTTCAGGGAGACACTGAAGCTTTCTTT
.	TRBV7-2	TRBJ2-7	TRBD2	CASSWRTSGRSYEQYF	TGTGCCAGCAGCTGGAGGACTAGCGGACGCTCCTACGAGCAGTACTTC
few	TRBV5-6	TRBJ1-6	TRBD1	CASSLAGTEDSPLHF	TGTGCCAGCAGCTTGGCCGGGACAGAAGATTCACCCCTCCACTTT
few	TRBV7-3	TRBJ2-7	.	CASSLNVLGEQYF	TGTGCCAGCAGCTTAAACGTGCTCGGCGAGCAGTACTTC
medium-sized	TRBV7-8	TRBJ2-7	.	CAVDLEQYF	TGTGCCGTCGATCTCGAGCAGTACTTC
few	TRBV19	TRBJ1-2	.	CASSIEGTHGYTF	TGTGCCAGTAGTATAGAGGGAACGCATGGCTACACCTTC
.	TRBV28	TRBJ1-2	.	CASSLNIGNYGYTF	TGTGCCAGCAGTTTAAATATCGGAAACTATGGCTACACCTTC
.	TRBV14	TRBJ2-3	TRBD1	CASSPDRGSTDTQYF	TGTGCCAGCAGCCCGGACAGGGGATCCACAGATACGCAGTATTTT
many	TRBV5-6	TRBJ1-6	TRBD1	CASSLGQGSYNSPLHF	TGTGCCAGCAGCTTGGGACAGGGATCCTATAATTCACCCCTCCACTTT
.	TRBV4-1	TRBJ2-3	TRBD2	CASSQVASGRDGDTQYF	TGCGCCAGCAGCCAAGTGGCTAGCGGGAGAGACGGAGATACGCAGTATTTT
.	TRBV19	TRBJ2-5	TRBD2	CASSPGLAGEAETQYF	TGTGCCAGTTCCCCGGGACTAGCGGGAGAGGCGGAGACCCAGTACTTC
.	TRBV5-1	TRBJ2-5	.	CASSWGSGLQETQYF	TGCGCCAGCAGCTGGGGGTCGGGACTCCAAGAGACCCAGTACTTC
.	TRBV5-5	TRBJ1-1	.	CASSSGLGTEAFF	TGTGCCAGCAGCTCGGGACTAGGGACTGAAGCTTTCTTT
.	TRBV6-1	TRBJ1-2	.	CASSEAGRAGGYTF	TGTGCCAGCAGTGAGGCAGGCAGGGCAGGCGGCTACACCTTC
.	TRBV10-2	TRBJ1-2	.	CATSRGTNYGYTF	TGCGCCACCTCGAGGGGGACGAACTATGGCTACACCTTC